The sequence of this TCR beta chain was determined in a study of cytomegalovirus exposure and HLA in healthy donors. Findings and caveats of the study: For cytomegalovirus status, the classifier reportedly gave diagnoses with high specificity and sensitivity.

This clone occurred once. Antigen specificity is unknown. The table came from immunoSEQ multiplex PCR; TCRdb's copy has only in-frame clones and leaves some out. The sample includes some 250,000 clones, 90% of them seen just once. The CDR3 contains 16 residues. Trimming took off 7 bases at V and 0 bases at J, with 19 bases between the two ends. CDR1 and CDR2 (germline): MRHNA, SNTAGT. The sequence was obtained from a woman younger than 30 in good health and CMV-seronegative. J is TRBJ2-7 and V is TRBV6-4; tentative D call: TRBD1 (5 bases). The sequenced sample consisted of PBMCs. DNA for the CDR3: TGTGCCAGCACCTCCCCCGGCAGGGAAAGCTCCTACGAGCAGTACGTC. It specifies CASTSPGRESSYEQYV.